The present T cell receptor beta chain was sequenced within a study of shared clonotypes between healthy human individuals. Study results and limitations: In four donors, around 5% of naive CD4 clonotypes appeared in common.

Donors comprised healthy HIV-negative adults lacking recent acute infections or vaccinations. The authors divided CD4+ cells into CD45RA+ naive and CD45RA-negative memory subsets. Deep-level running was used for the assay. Profiled with immunoSEQ multiplex PCR; TCRdb holds only in-frame clones, not every one. The profile shows 1,400,000 or so clones, about 98.5% of them singletons. Trimming left V 5 bases short and J 5 bases short, with 18 bases between. Germline lookup yields CDR1 KGHSH and CDR2 LQKENI. CDR3 length: 15 residues. As concerns this clone: The antigen is undetermined.

The J gene is TRBJ1-1, the V gene TRBV18, with D tentatively TRBD1 (5 bases). Sequencing input: naive CD4+ T cells sorted from blood. Subset given: CD45RA+ positively selected. The sequence was obtained from a man aged 25-40 years in good health. CDR3 sequence: CASSSELGVGTEAFF. In DNA, the CDR3 is TGTGCCAGCTCATCCGAGTTGGGGGTTGGAACTGAAGCTTTCTTT.